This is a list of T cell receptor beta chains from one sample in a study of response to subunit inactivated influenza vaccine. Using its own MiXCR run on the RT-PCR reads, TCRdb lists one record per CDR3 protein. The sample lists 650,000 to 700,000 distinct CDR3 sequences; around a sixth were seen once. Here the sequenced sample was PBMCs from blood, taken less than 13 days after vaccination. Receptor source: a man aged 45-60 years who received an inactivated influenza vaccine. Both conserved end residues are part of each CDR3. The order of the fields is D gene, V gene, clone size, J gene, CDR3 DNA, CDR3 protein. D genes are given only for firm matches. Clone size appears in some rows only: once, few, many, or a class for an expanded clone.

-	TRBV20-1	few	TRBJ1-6	TGCAGTGCTCCTCGTCCCCTTCGGGCGGGCTCACCCCTCCACTTT	CSAPRPLRAGSPLHF
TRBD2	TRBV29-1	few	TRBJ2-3	TGCAGCGTTGCCCCTACTAGCGCCAGCACAGATACGCAGTATTTT	CSVAPTSASTDTQYF
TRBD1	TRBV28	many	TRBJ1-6	TGTGCCAGCAGTTCCCCATTATCGACAGGGGTCTTAAATTCACCCCTCCACTTT	CASSSPLSTGVLNSPLHF
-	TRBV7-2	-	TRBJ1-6	TGTGCCAGCAGCTTAGGACTGGGAGCCAATAATTCACCCCTCCACTTT	CASSLGLGANNSPLHF
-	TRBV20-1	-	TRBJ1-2	TGCAGTGCTAGAGCGGAGGGCAGGGTGAACTATGGCTACACCTTC	CSARAEGRVNYGYTF
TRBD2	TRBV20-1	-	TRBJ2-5	TGCAGTGCTAGCAGGAGCGGGGGGTTCCAAGAGACCCAGTACTTC	CSASRSGGFQETQYF
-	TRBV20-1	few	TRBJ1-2	TGCAGTGCCATACTACCTACAACTAACTATGGCTACACCTTC	CSAILPTTNYGYTF
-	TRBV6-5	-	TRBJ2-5	TGTGCCAGCAGTTACTTCTCGAGGGGGGGCGAGGGAGAGACCCAGTACTTC	CASSYFSRGGEGETQYF
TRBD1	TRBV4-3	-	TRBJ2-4	TGCGCCAGCAGCCAAGTCTCCTATGGGACAGGGAACATTCAGTACTTC	CASSQVSYGTGNIQYF
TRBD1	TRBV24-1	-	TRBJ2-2	TGTGCCACCAGTGACTTTGGACAGGGGACCACCGGGGAGCTGTTTTTT	CATSDFGQGTTGELFF
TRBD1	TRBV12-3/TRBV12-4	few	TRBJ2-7	TGTGCCAGCCTAATGGGACAGGGAATCTACGAGCAGTACTTC	CASLMGQGIYEQYF
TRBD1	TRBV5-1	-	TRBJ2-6	TGCGCCAGCAGCTTGCCAACGGGACAGGCCGTCTCTGGGGCCAACGTCCTGACTTTC	CASSLPTGQAVSGANVLTF
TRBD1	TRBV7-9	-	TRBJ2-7	TGTGCCAGCAGCGTGAACAGGGGCCCCTACGAGCAGTACTTC	CASSVNRGPYEQYF
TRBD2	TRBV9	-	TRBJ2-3	TGTGCCAGCAGCGCTCCCTTAAGCGGGGGTTCGACAGATACGCAGTATTTT	CASSAPLSGGSTDTQYF
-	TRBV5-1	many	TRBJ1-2	TGCGCCAGCAGCGACAACCCGGGGGGCTACACCTTC	CASSDNPGGYTF
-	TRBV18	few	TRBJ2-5	TGTGCCAGCTCACCCCGAGCAGGGGGGTTCCGAGAGACCCAGTACTTC	CASSPRAGGFRETQYF
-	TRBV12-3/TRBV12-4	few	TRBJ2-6	TGTGCCAGCAGGTACAGGGAACCCTTCTCTGGGGCCAACGTCCTGACTTTC	CASRYREPFSGANVLTF
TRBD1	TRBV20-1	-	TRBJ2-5	TGCAGTGCTAGAGATCTGGGCGGGGACAGGGAGACCCAGTACTTC	CSARDLGGDRETQYF
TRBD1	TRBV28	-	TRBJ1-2	TGTGCCAGCAGTTTCTACCGAAGGACAGGGGTTCTTAACTATGGCTACACCTTC	CASSFYRRTGVLNYGYTF
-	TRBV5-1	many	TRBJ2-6	TGCGCCAGCAGCTTGACAGGGGCGGGAACCAACGTCCTGACTTTC	CASSLTGAGTNVLTF
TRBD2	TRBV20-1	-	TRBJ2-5	TGCTGTGCTAGATCACTTCTAGCGGGAGAAGGCCTGGGGACCCAGTACTTC	CCARSLLAGEGLGTQYF
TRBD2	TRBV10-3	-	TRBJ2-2	TGTGCCATCAGTGAGCCACCGGGACTAGCGGGGAAGAACACCGGGGAGCTGTTTTTT	CAISEPPGLAGKNTGELFF
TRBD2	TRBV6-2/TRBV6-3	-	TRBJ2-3	TGTGCCAGCAGACAAAGACTAGCGGGGTACGATACGCAGTATTTT	CASRQRLAGYDTQYF
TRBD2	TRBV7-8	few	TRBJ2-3	TGTGCCAGCAGCTTAGGTTCTAGCGGGCCTTACAGCACAGATACGCAGTATTTT	CASSLGSSGPYSTDTQYF
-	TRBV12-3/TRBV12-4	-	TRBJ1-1	TGTGCCAGCAGTCCGGGCGGGAGATTGTACACTGAAGCTTTCTTT	CASSPGGRLYTEAFF
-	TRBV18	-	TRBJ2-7	TGTGCCAGCTCACCAGCAGGGCAGGCCTACGAGCAGTACTTC	CASSPAGQAYEQYF
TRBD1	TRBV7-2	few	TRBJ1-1	TGTGCCAGCAGCTTAAGTCGACAGGGGGCGTACACTGAAGCTTTCTTT	CASSLSRQGAYTEAFF
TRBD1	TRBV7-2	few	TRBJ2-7	TGTGCCAGCAGCTTAGCGGGGACAGCTTTCTACGAGCAGTACTTC	CASSLAGTAFYEQYF
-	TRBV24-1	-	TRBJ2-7	TGTGCCACCAGTGATTTTCACGAGCAGTACTTC	CATSDFHEQYF
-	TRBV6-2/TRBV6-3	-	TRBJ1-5	TGTGCCAGCAGCCGGAGGAGGGGCGGGCAGCCCCAGCATTTT	CASSRRRGGQPQHF
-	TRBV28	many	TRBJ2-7	TGTGCCAGCAGACGGGCGAACTACGAGCAGTACTTC	CASRRANYEQYF
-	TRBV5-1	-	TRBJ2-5	TGCGCCACCTCACCGGGCCAACGGGAGACCCAGTACTTC	CATSPGQRETQYF
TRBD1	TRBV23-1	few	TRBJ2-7	TGCGCCAGCAGGGGACAGTCCCCATACGAGCAGTACTTC	CASRGQSPYEQYF
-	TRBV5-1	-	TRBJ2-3	TGCGCCAGCAGCTTGGCCTGGTGGGGCATGGGCGCAGATACGCAGTATTTT	CASSLAWWGMGADTQYF
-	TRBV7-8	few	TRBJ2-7	TGTGCCAGCAGCTTTGGTAGGGGGGTCGGATTACGGGAGCAGTACTTC	CASSFGRGVGLREQYF
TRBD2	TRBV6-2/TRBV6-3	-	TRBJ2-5	TGTGCCAGCAGTTATAGCGGGTCGGCAGAGACCCAGTACTTC	CASSYSGSAETQYF
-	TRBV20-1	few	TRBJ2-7	TGCAGTGCTAGTGTCCCAACCTACGAGCAGTACTTC	CSASVPTYEQYF
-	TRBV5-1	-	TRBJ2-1	TGCGCCAGCAGCTTGGTCCCGGATGAGCAGTTCTTC	CASSLVPDEQFF
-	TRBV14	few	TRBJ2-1	TGTGCCAGCAGCCCCGGTCGACTAGGTGCGCAGTTCTTC	CASSPGRLGAQFF
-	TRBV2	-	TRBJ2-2	TGTGCCAGCAGGCGTCACGGTGGGGACACCGGGGAGCTGTTTTTT	CASRRHGGDTGELFF
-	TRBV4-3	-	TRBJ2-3	TGCGCCAGCAGCCAAGATCCAGGCGTAGCGGACATTAGGGCCACAGATACGCAGTATTTT	CASSQDPGVADIRATDTQYF
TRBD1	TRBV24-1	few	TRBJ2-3	TGTGCCACCGGAATCCGGGACAGCCCAGATACGCAGTATTTT	CATGIRDSPDTQYF
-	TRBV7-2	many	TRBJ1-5	TGTGCCAGCAGCCGGAATCAGCCCCAGCATTTT	CASSRNQPQHF
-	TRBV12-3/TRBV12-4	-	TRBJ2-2	TGTGCCAGCAGTTCGCAGGGGGGCGGGGCCGGGGAGCTGTTTTTT	CASSSQGGGAGELFF
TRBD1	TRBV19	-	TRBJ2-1	TGTGCCAGTAGTATAGGAGACAGGGGATTCGAGCAGTTCTTC	CASSIGDRGFEQFF
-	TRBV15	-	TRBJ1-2	TGTGCCACCAGCCGCGGGTTGGACTATGGCTACACCTTC	CATSRGLDYGYTF
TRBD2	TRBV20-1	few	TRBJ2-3	TGCAGTGCTAGAGAGACCGGGACTAGCTTTGTTGCCGCAGATACGCAGTATTTT	CSARETGTSFVAADTQYF
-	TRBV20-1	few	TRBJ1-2	TGCAGTGCTAGCCCTGGACAGAGCAACTATGGCTACACCTTC	CSASPGQSNYGYTF
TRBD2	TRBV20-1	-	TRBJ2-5	TGCAGTGCCAGGGGACTAGCGGGAGGAGGCCGAGAGACCCAGTACTTC	CSARGLAGGGRETQYF